This TCR beta chain stems from a study of T-cell memory formation after mild COVID-19. Notes on the study in general: The study found balanced CD4/CD8 in clones contracting day 15 to 85 and a CD4+ lean in later expanders. Pre-infection memory carried some responding clones, suggesting that cross-reactive memory joined.

5'RACE primed at constant segments yielded TCR alpha and TCR beta cDNA libraries bearing sample barcodes and UMIs. A single record per CDR3 protein comes from TCRdb applying MiXCR to the 5' RACE reads. The data show hundreds of thousands of distinct CDR3 sequences, with just over 20% seen just once and roughly an eighth held by the top ten. The CDR3 is 14 residues long. Germline trimming cut 8 bases from V and 2 bases from J; bases unmatched to any gene: 7. About this clonotype itself: Its antigen is not identified.

The TCR originated in an adult woman who had mild COVID-19 (a few samples of this study predate the infection). Cell type and time point are not known. The sample consisted of PBMCs or a T cell subset sorted from them (not recorded which). The chain uses TRBV12-3 or TRBV12-4 and TRBJ2-7; 9 bases agree with TRBD2. The CDR3 region is CASGPIAGAYEQYF. CDR3 DNA sequence: TGTGCCAGCGGTCCTATAGCGGGAGCCTACGAGCAGTACTTC.